Each of the 13 T cell receptor beta chains below was sequenced from the same sample in a study of cytomegalovirus exposure and HLA in healthy donors. The protocol was immunoSEQ multiplex PCR, while the TCRdb copy is restricted to in-frame clones and leaves out a portion. The sample has about 120,000 clones; over 75% are singletons. The sample comprised PBMCs. Receptors originate from a woman aged 30 to 39 in good health and CMV-seronegative.

The chain has TRBV7-8 and TRBJ2-1; 9 nucleotides match TRBD1. The CDR3 spans 15 residues. V lost 5 bases, J lost 5 bases, and 7 bases stayed unmatched. Per the germline V gene, CDR1 is SGHVS and CDR2 is FQNEAQ. CDR3 sequence: CASSPRTGVDNEQFF. DNA of the CDR3: TGTGCCAGCAGCCCACGGACAGGGGTCGACAATGAGCAGTTCTTC.

The chain uses TRBV5-1 and TRBJ2-1; D is possibly TRBD2 (6 bases). V shed 4 bases and J shed 0 bases, with 11 bases lying between them. Germline V gene sequence: CDR1 SGHRS, CDR2 YFSETQ. The CDR3 spans 15 residues. The CDR3 is CASSRGESSYNEQFF. CDR3 DNA sequence: TGCGCCAGCAGCCGCGGGGAGAGCTCCTACAATGAGCAGTTCTTC.

The chain couples TRBV19 to TRBJ2-2; tentatively, D is TRBD1 (5 bases). Germline loops: CDR1 LNHDA, CDR2 SQIVND (reference sequence). The V end lost 6 bases, the J end lost 5 bases, and 10 bases lay between the germline ends. The length of the CDR3 is 13 residues. The CDR3 region has the DNA TGTGCCAGTAGACCAGGGTCGACCGGGGAGCTGTTTTTT. Protein product: CASRPGSTGELFF.

J is TRBJ2-3 and V is TRBV5-1, with 8 bases that match TRBD1. The CDR3 spans 15 residues. V trimming: 3 bases; J trimming: 5 bases; junction bases outside the gene matches: 8. Germline V gene sequence: CDR1 SGHRS, CDR2 YFSETQ. The CDR3 is CASSSRQGLGDTQYF. DNA for the CDR3: TGCGCCAGCAGCTCCCGACAGGGGCTAGGAGATACGCAGTATTTT.

Only one count was recorded for this clone. The rearrangement links TRBV2 to TRBJ1-5; TRBD1 is a possible D gene (6 bases). Germline CDR1 and CDR2: SNHLY and FYNNEI. CDR3 length: 15 amino acids. Trimming left V 1 base short and J 6 bases short, with 13 bases between. The chain's CDR3 is CASSEGPGQTQPQHF. The CDR3 DNA reads as TGTGCCAGCAGTGAAGGCCCGGGACAAACTCAGCCCCAGCATTTT.

V gene TRBV7-2 combines with J gene TRBJ1-6; TRBD1 is a possible D gene (5 bases). Germline-derived CDR1 and CDR2 are SGHTA and FQGNSA. Trimming removed 2 bases from V and 9 bases from J, with 11 bases in between. This CDR3 spans 14 amino acids. The DNA of the CDR3 is TGTGCCAGCAGCTTACCCCATCAGGGTTCACCCCTCCACTTT. Translated, it gives CASSLPHQGSPLHF.

V usage is TRBV7-8 and J usage is TRBJ1-4; TRBD1 agrees at 9 bases. The V gene's germline CDR1 is SGHVS and CDR2 FQNEAQ. V lost 5 bases and J lost 7; bases outside the gene matches: 2. This CDR3 spans 13 amino acids. The CDR3 loop is CASSGDRAEKLFF. The CDR3 DNA reads as TGTGCCAGCAGCGGGGACAGGGCTGAAAAACTGTTTTTT. The whole variable domain, filled in from reference TRBV7-8 and TRBJ1-4, reads GAGVSQSPRYKVAKRGQDVALRCDPISGHVSLFWYQQALGQGPEFLTYFQNEAQLDKSGLPSDRFFAERPEGSVSTLKIQRTQQEDSAVYLCASSGDRAEKLFFGSGTQLSVL.

The rearrangement joins TRBV2 to TRBJ2-1; maybe TRBD2 (6 bases). Trimming removed 6 bases from V and 7 bases from J, with 7 bases in between. Germline CDR1 reads SNHLY; CDR2 reads FYNNEI. The CDR3 extends over 11 amino acids. CDR3 in DNA: TGTGCCAGCAGGGGGAGGAATGAGCAGTTCTTC. Its protein is CASRGRNEQFF.

This rearrangement joins TRBV30 to TRBJ2-3; 10 nucleotides agree with TRBD2. Trimming took 3 bases from V and 8 from J; bases not matched to a gene: 8. The CDR3 covers 14 residues. Germline V gene sequence: CDR1 GTSNPN, CDR2 SVGIG (reference sequence). CDR3 in amino acids: CAWSRLAGDGTQYF. CDR3 in DNA: TGTGCCTGGAGCCGGCTAGCGGGGGACGGTACGCAGTATTTT.

This sequence joins TRBV6-6 and TRBJ1-3; TRBD1 aligns across 8 bases. CDR1 and CDR2 from the germline V gene are MNHNY and SVGAGI (reference sequence). The CDR3 loop spans 16 amino acids. V was pared by 2 bases and J by 3 bases, with 6 bases of the junction left unmatched. For the CDR3, the DNA is TGTGCCAGCAGTTACCCCACAGGGGGAAGTGGAAACACCATATATTTT. It is translated as CASSYPTGGSGNTIYF.

V gene TRBV9 combines with J gene TRBJ2-7; maybe TRBD1 (6 bases). This CDR3 is 13 amino acids long. The germline V gene encodes CDR1 SGDLS and CDR2 YYNGEE. Trimming stripped 2 bases from V and 3 bases from J, with 9 bases between. CDR3 bases: TGTGCCAGCAGCGTTTCGGACAGCTACGAGCAGTACTTC. Translation: CASSVSDSYEQYF.

The chain has TRBV2 and TRBJ2-7; TRBD2 might be the D (7 bases). Germline values: CDR1 SNHLY, CDR2 FYNNEI. Trimming stripped 1 base from V and 5 bases from J, with 15 bases between. The CDR3 is made up of 15 amino acids. The CDR3 coding sequence is TGTGCCAGCAGTGAAGGACGGGGGGCCGAGAACGAGCAGTACTTC. Its translation: CASSEGRGAENEQYF.

The rearrangement links TRBV6-1 to TRBJ2-7, with a weak D call TRBD1 (5 bases). The length of the CDR3 is 14 residues. The germline CDR1 and CDR2 sequences are MNHNS and SASEGT. V dropped 7 bases and J dropped 1 base, with 14 bases sitting between them. CDR3 protein: CASNTGERSYEQYF. The DNA for the CDR3 is TGTGCCAGCAATACAGGAGAAAGGTCCTACGAGCAGTACTTC.